A selection of T cell receptor beta chains follows, all from one sample in a study of blood T cells in healthy people across ages. Each CDR3 protein is one row after TCRdb ran MiXCR on the 5' RACE reads. The sample shows around 870,000 distinct CDR3 sequences, around 28% of them seen only once. The sequenced material came from blood. Receptors were obtained from a woman older than 75 in good health. CDR3s include the opening cysteine and the closing phenylalanine or tryptophan. A D gene is named only where the DNA matches it firmly. Size values are once, few and many counts, or a class for expanded clones, and some rows have none.

size	V	J	D	DNA	CDR3
many	TRBV6-6	TRBJ2-3	-	TGTGCCAGCAGTTACTCGAGAGTCACCCTGGATACGCAGTATTTT	CASSYSRVTLDTQYF
few	TRBV28	TRBJ1-5	TRBD1	TGTGCCAGCAGTTTACCAATCCTGACAGGGGGCAGAGGTCAGCCCCAGCATTTT	CASSLPILTGGRGQPQHF
few	TRBV29-1	TRBJ1-3	-	TGCAGCGTCGGGCAGAGCTCTGGAAACACCATATATTTT	CSVGQSSGNTIYF
many	TRBV11-2	TRBJ2-1	TRBD2	TGTGCCAGCAGCTTAGACGGGACTAGCGGGGGGGCATACAATGAGCAGTTCTTC	CASSLDGTSGGAYNEQFF
once	TRBV20-1	TRBJ2-5	TRBD1	TGCAGTGCCCCGGGACAGGGGAAAAAGACCCAGTACTTC	CSAPGQGKKTQYF
-	TRBV6-1	TRBJ1-5	TRBD1	TGTGCCAGCAGCCACCCGGGACAGGGGGCGTTAAGTCGCAATCAGCCCCAGCATTTT	CASSHPGQGALSRNQPQHF
few	TRBV12-3/TRBV12-4	TRBJ1-2	-	TGTGCCAGCACCTTATCGAGCACGGGTAACTATGGCTACACCTTC	CASTLSSTGNYGYTF
many	TRBV15	TRBJ2-1	TRBD2	TGTGCCACTCTTACTAGCGGGGGGGCCGGAAATGAGCAGTTCTTC	CATLTSGGAGNEQFF
-	TRBV6-2/TRBV6-3	TRBJ2-7	TRBD2	TGTGCCAGCAGTTACTCGACTAGCGGGGGGACCAGCTCCTACAATGAGCAGTACTTC	CASSYSTSGGTSSYNEQYF
-	TRBV10-3	TRBJ2-3	-	TGTGCCATCAGTGACAAAGATACGCAGTATTTT	CAISDKDTQYF
many	TRBV10-1	TRBJ2-3	TRBD2	TGCGCCAGCATCTCAGCGGGGGAAACAGATACGCAGTATTTT	CASISAGETDTQYF
many	TRBV4-1	TRBJ1-2	-	TGCGCCAGCAGCCAAGTTGCCAGCTATGGCTACACCTTC	CASSQVASYGYTF
many	TRBV7-9	TRBJ2-7	-	TGTGCCAGCAGCACTATGGGGGGGCCAGGCGAGCAGTACTTC	CASSTMGGPGEQYF
few	TRBV7-2	TRBJ1-1	-	TGTGCCAGCAGCTACTGGGGACACCCGAACACTGAAGCTTTCTTT	CASSYWGHPNTEAFF
-	TRBV24-1	TRBJ2-2	TRBD2	TGTGCCACCAGTTTCGGACGGCTAGCGGGATCGAACACCGGGGAGCTGTTTTTT	CATSFGRLAGSNTGELFF
many	TRBV5-1	TRBJ2-1	TRBD2	TGCGCCAGCAGCTTGTTGACTAGCGGGGGTGGAAATGAGCAGTTCTTC	CASSLLTSGGGNEQFF
-	TRBV19	TRBJ2-5	-	TGTGCCAGTGGCCCGGGACCCGAGACCCAGTACTTC	CASGPGPETQYF
-	TRBV6-5	TRBJ2-1	-	TGTGCCAGCAGTGAAACCGGACTTTCCGGCAATGAGCAGTTCTTC	CASSETGLSGNEQFF
-	TRBV5-1	TRBJ1-1	-	TGCGCCAGCAGCTTGGCGCCGAGGGCTGAAGCTTTCTTT	CASSLAPRAEAFF
-	TRBV29-1	TRBJ1-2	-	TGCAGCGTTCCGACCGACTACTATGGCTACACCTTC	CSVPTDYYGYTF
many	TRBV7-9	TRBJ2-3	TRBD1	TGTGCCAGCAGCTTAACAGGGGTAGGAGATACGCAGTATTTT	CASSLTGVGDTQYF
-	TRBV12-3/TRBV12-4	TRBJ2-3	TRBD2	TGTGCCAACAATCTAGCGGGGGGAGCAGATACGGAGTATTTT	CANNLAGGADTEYF
many	TRBV12-3/TRBV12-4	TRBJ2-1	TRBD2	TGTGCCAGCAACCTAGCGGGGAGGTACCTCAATGAGCAGTTCTTC	CASNLAGRYLNEQFF